A single sample is the source of the 9 T cell receptor beta chains below, sequenced in a study of blood T cell repertoires in COVID-19. Generated by immunoSEQ multiplex PCR, the TCRdb table keeps only in-frame clones and is missing some. In the table there are about 45,000 clones, 80% of which are singletons. The sample comprised peripheral blood. Source of these receptors: a man between 65 and 80 years old with acute or convalescent COVID-19.

The chain joins TRBV28 to TRBJ1-1; tentatively, D is TRBD1 (5 bases). The V end was cut by 5 bases, the J end by 0 bases, with 13 bases between. Looked up from germline, CDR1 is MDHEN and CDR2 is SYDVKM. This CDR3 comprises 15 residues. The CDR3 here is CASSVPGQLNTEAFF. Written as DNA, the CDR3 is TGTGCCAGCAGTGTGCCAGGGCAATTGAACACTGAAGCTTTCTTT.

This clone was seen once. This chain uses TRBV28 with TRBJ2-7, with 10 bases matching TRBD2. The CDR3 is 16 amino acids. Trimming took 5 bases from V and 6 from J; bases not matched to a gene: 13. Germline CDR1 is MDHEN and CDR2 is SYDVKM. The CDR3 region has the DNA TGTGCCAGCAGTGGGTGCATGGGACTAGCGAATTGCGAGCAGTACTTC. Its translation: CASSGCMGLANCEQYF.

V gene TRBV5-3 combines with J gene TRBJ1-1; 9 bases line up with TRBD1. TRBV5-3 is an ORF for which the function is uncertain. With 4 bases clipped from V and 5 bases from J, the junction kept 12 bases outside the gene matches. This CDR3 spans 16 amino acids. CDR3 coding DNA: TGTGCCAGAAGCAAAGGCCCCCCAGGACAGGGGACTGAAGCTTTCTTT. It translates to CARSKGPPGQGTEAFF.

V usage is TRBV2 and J usage is TRBJ2-7, with D possibly TRBD2 on 5 matching bases. V lost 6 bases, J lost 6 bases, and 6 bases lay in between. From germline, CDR1 is SNHLY and CDR2 FYNNEI. The CDR3 contains 10 residues. The CDR3 reads CASRSGEQYF. CDR3 nucleotide sequence: TGTGCCAGCAGGAGCGGCGAGCAGTACTTC.

The chain combines TRBV30 with TRBJ2-1, with 9 positions matching TRBD2. Losses at the gene ends were 2 bases for V and 7 bases for J; bases not matched to a gene: 6. CDR3 length: 14 amino acids. CDR1 and CDR2 from the germline V gene are GTSNPN and SVGIG (reference sequence). CDR3 residues: CAWSKAGGYNEQFF. The CDR3 DNA reads as TGTGCCTGGAGTAAGGCGGGGGGGTATAATGAGCAGTTCTTC. Full variable domain (rest looked up from reference TRBV30 and TRBJ2-1): SQTIHQWPATLVQPVGSPLSLECTVEGTSNPNLYWYRQAAGRGLQLLFYSVGIGQISSEVPQNLSASRPQDRQFILSSKKLLLSDSGFYLCAWSKAGGYNEQFFGPGTRLTVL.

The rearrangement joins TRBV7-2 to TRBJ1-2, with 9 bases fitting TRBD1. The CDR3 is 12 residues long. From germline, CDR1 is SGHTA and CDR2 FQGNSA. V gave up 1 base and J gave up 13 bases; unmatched junction bases: 4. CDR3 nucleotides: TGTGCCAGCAGCTTAGACAGGGGGCGATGCACCTTC. Translated: CASSLDRGRCTF.

The V and J genes are TRBV4-1 and TRBJ2-3; TRBD1 agrees at 11 bases. The V gene's germline CDR1 is MGHRA and CDR2 YSYEKL. The CDR3 is 17 residues long. J was trimmed by 3 bases and V by 1 base; bases with no gene match: 6. The CDR3 sequence is CASSQVWTGGGTDTQYF. CDR3 coding DNA: TGCGCCAGCAGCCAAGTGTGGACAGGGGGCGGGACAGATACGCAGTATTTT.

This chain uses TRBV18 with TRBJ1-2; the D gene is possibly TRBD1 (6 bases). Germline lookup yields CDR1 KGHSH and CDR2 LQKENI. Trimming removed 6 bases from V and 5 bases from J, with 19 bases in between. The CDR3 length is 15 residues. CDR3 region: CASSNTGQRLYGYTF. CDR3 nucleotide sequence: TGTGCCAGCTCCAACACCGGACAGCGACTATATGGCTACACCTTC.

The rearrangement uses TRBV4-2 and TRBJ2-7, with TRBD1 matching over 10 bases. Per germline, CDR1 LGHNA and CDR2 YNFKEQ. The CDR3 totals 15 residues. After removal of 3 bases from V and 5 bases from J, the junction contained 7 bases not matched to a gene. The CDR3 loop reads CASSHTPGQGNEQYF. Written as DNA, the CDR3 is TGTGCCAGCAGCCATACCCCGGGACAGGGGAACGAGCAGTACTTC.